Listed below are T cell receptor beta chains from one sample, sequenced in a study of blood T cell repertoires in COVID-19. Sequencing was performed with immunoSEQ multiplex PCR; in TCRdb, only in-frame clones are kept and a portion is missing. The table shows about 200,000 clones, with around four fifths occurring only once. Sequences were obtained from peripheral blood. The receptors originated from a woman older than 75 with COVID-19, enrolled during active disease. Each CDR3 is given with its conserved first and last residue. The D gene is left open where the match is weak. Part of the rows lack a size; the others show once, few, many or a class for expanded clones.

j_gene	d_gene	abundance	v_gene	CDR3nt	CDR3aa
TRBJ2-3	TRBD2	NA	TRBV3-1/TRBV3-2	TGTGCCAGCGGTCAGCGGGGGGGCAGGACAGATACGCAGTATTTT	CASGQRGGRTDTQYF
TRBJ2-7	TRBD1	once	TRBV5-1	TGCGCCAGCAGCTTGCAGGGGGACGAGCAGTACTTC	CASSLQGDEQYF
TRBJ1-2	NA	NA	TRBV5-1	TGCGCCAGCAGCTCTCAGGGGTCTGACTATGGCTACACCTTC	CASSSQGSDYGYTF
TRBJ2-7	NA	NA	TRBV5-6	TGTGCCAGCAGCCGCACAGGGTCCTACGAGCAGTACTTC	CASSRTGSYEQYF
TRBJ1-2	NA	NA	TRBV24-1	TGTGCCACCAGTGACACCACATGGGGGGAGGAGGTTGGTGGCTACACCTTC	CATSDTTWGEEVGGYTF
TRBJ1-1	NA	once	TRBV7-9	TGTGCCAGCAGCTTCTCAGGTTCGAACACTGAAGCTTTCTTT	CASSFSGSNTEAFF
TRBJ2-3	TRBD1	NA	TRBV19	TGTGCCAGTAGTAATGACAGGGCGGGAGATACGCAGTATTTT	CASSNDRAGDTQYF
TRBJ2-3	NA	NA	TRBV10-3	TGTGCCATCAGGGCCTCAGATACGCAGTATTTT	CAIRASDTQYF
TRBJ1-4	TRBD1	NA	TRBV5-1	TGCGCCAGCAGCCCACCGGGACAGGCAGAAAAACTGTTTTTT	CASSPPGQAEKLFF
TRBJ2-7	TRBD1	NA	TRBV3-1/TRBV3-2	TGTGCCAGCAGCGTTACTCCGGGGACAGGGATTTACGAGCAGTACTTC	CASSVTPGTGIYEQYF
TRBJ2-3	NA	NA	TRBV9	TGTGCCAGCAGCGTTGACACCGGAGGAAACACAGATACGCAGTATTTT	CASSVDTGGNTDTQYF
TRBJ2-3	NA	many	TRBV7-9	TGTGCCAGCAGCCCTTTGAGCGTGCAGACTTATACGCAGTATTTT	CASSPLSVQTYTQYF
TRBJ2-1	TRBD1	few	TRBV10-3	TGTGCCATCGGGGACAGCAGTTACAATGAGCAGTTCTTC	CAIGDSSYNEQFF
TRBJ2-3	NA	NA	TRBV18	TGTGCCAGCTCACCCCGCGCCCGAGGCACAGATACGCAGTATTTT	CASSPRARGTDTQYF
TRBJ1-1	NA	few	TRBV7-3	TGTGCCAGCAGCTTCCAGGGGAACACTGAAGCTTTCTTT	CASSFQGNTEAFF
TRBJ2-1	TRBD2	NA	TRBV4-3	TGCGCCAGCAGCCAAGAGGGACTAGCGGTTAATGAGCAGTTCTTC	CASSQEGLAVNEQFF
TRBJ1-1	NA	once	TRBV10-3	TGTGCCATCAGTGAGGGACAGCTTCTTAACACTGAAGCTTTCTTT	CAISEGQLLNTEAFF
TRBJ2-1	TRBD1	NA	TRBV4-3	TGCGCCAGCAGCCAAGGGGACAGGGACTACAATGAGCAGTTCTTC	CASSQGDRDYNEQFF
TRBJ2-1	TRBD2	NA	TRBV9	TGTGCCAGCAGCGGGGGAGGTGGGTCTAGCGGGAGGACTGGCAATGAGCAGTTCTTC	CASSGGGGSSGRTGNEQFF
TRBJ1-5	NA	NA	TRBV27	TGTGCCAGCAGTTTAAACAGGGACCCAAATCAGCCCCAGCATTTT	CASSLNRDPNQPQHF
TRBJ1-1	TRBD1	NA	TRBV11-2	TGTGCCAGCAGCTTAGGGGACAGGGCGAACACTGAAGCTTTCTTT	CASSLGDRANTEAFF
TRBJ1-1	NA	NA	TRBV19	TGTGCCAGTAGTATAGGGTCGATGCGGGCTGAAGCTTTCTTT	CASSIGSMRAEAFF
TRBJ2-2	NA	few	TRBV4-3	TGCGCCAGCAGCCAAGTCCAAGGCAGGGTAAACACCGGGGAGCTGTTTTTT	CASSQVQGRVNTGELFF
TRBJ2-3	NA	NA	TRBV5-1	TGCGCCAGCAGCTTTGACGGGAGGGGGCCAGATACGCAGTATTTT	CASSFDGRGPDTQYF